This record concerns one T cell receptor (beta chain) sequence. Its antigen remains unidentified. Treatment in this sample: around 19 received Ad26.COV2.S at low or high dose, single or two shots; several received placebo; per-sample allocation not given. Specimens were obtained on day 63 following the first vaccine or placebo injection. SARS-CoV-2 spike from the Wuhan strain was encoded by the vaccine, an Ad26 vector. These data originate in a study of Ad26.COV2.S vaccination and SARS-CoV-2 variants. As for the study in general: Vaccine-arm donor from the placebo-controlled COV1001 Ad26.COV2.S trial. Study-level points and caveats: Reported findings describe substantial breadth in spike-specific CD8+ and CD4+ T cell responses following vaccination. While placebo recipients had lower spike-specific TCR breadth, vaccine recipients had more.

Produced via immunoSEQ multiplex PCR; TCRdb's table is partial and in-frame only. The sample carries about 410,000 clones, 75% to 90% recorded once. Sequences were derived from peripheral blood, sampled in a trial of Ad26.COV2.S vaccine versus placebo. The clonotype originates from a person between 18 and 65 years old who received the Ad26.COV2.S COVID-19 vaccine or a placebo.

The CDR3 is CASSPRSGTYGYTF. The CDR3, as DNA: TGCGCCAGCAGCCCCAGGTCAGGGACCTATGGCTACACCTTC. The chain employs TRBV4-3 and TRBJ1-2, with TRBD1 as a possible D gene (5 bases). CDR3 size: 14 residues. The germline gives CDR1 LGHNA, CDR2 YSLEER. The germline V and J ends were trimmed by 4 bases and 4 bases, with 13 bases remaining between them.